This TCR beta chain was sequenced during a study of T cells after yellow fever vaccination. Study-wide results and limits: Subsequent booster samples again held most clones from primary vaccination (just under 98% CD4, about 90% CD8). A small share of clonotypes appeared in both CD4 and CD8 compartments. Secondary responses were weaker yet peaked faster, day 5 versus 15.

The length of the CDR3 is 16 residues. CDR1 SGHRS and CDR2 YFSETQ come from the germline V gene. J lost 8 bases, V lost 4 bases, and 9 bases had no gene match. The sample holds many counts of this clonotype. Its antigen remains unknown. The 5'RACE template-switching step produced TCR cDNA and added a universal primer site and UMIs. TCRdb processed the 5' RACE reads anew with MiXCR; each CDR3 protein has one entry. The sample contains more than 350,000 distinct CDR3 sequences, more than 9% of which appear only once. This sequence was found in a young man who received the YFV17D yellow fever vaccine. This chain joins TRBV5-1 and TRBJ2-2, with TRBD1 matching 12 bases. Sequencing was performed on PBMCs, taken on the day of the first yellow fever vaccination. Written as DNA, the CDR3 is TGCGCCAGCAGCCCACCGGGACAGGGGGCCGTGGGGGAGCTGTTTTTT. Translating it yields CASSPPGQGAVGELFF.